This T cell receptor (beta chain) stems from a study of memory CD4+ T cells and cytomegalovirus serostatus. The CDR3 runs 15 residues. The germline CDR1 and CDR2 sequences are SGDLS and YYNGEE. V was cut by 3 bases and J by 5 bases, with 17 bases left in between. On this clone: Its target is not known.

Single viable CD3+CD4+CD8-CD45RO+ cells were sorted as the memory CD4+ T cells. TCRdb keeps only in-frame clones here, not all; method: immunoSEQ multiplex PCR. The sample shows about 57,000 clones, around 85% of them seen only once. Study-wide results and limits: Each of some 67 CMV-associated TCRbeta sequences occurred in one to five individuals.

Sequencing was performed on memory CD4+ T cells from blood. This receptor was identified in an adult in good health and CMV-seronegative. The chain joins TRBV9 to TRBJ2-5, with D perhaps TRBD2 (6 bases). The CDR3 region is CASSAHPWTIETQYF. The CDR3 coding sequence is TGTGCCAGCAGCGCCCACCCTTGGACTATCGAGACCCAGTACTTC.